This T cell receptor (beta chain) was recovered during a study of T cell responses to AZD1222 COVID-19 vaccine. Study-wide points: Only a handful of AZD1222 recipients, roughly 6 in all, had baseline seropositivity.

Trimming removed 3 bases from V and 1 base from J; junction bases left unmatched: 6. Looked up from germline, CDR1 is MDHEN and CDR2 is SYDVKM. This CDR3 region has 16 residues. For this clone: Its matching antigen is unknown.

Profiling relied on immunoSEQ multiplex PCR, and the TCRdb table lists in-frame clones only, not all of them. The sample carries 150,000 to 250,000 clones, roughly 90% recorded once. The specimen was peripheral blood, collected 28 days after the second AZD1222 dose. The gene calls are TRBV28 and TRBJ2-1; 7 bases are a match to TRBD2. This clonotype originated in an adult who received the AZD1222 COVID-19 vaccine. The CDR3 protein is CASSFPSGTSYNEQFF. The CDR3 nucleotides read TGTGCCAGCAGTTTCCCTAGCGGTACTTCCTACAATGAGCAGTTCTTC.